What follows are 26 T cell receptor beta chains derived from one specimen sequenced in a study of blood T cell repertoires in COVID-19. TCRdb keeps only in-frame clones here, not all; method: immunoSEQ multiplex PCR. The sample lists some 270,000 clones, about four fifths occurring once. Sequencing was done on a sample of peripheral blood. Every receptor here comes from a woman in her thirties or forties who had recovered from COVID-19.

This clone was seen just once. The genes are TRBV7-8 and TRBJ1-1; TRBD1 is a possible D gene (5 bases). V gave up 1 base and J gave up 4 bases, with 16 bases separating them. The CDR3 runs to 16 residues. Germline lookup yields CDR1 SGHVS and CDR2 FQNEAQ. The CDR3 DNA reads as TGTGCCAGCAGCTTAGAGGCCAGGGTCTTTGCCACTGAAGCTTTCTTT. This translates into CASSLEARVFATEAFF.

The rearrangement joins TRBV28 to TRBJ1-1; no reliable D call. Trimming removed 2 bases from V and 0 bases from J, with 10 bases in between. CDR1 MDHEN and CDR2 SYDVKM come from the germline V gene. The CDR3 contains 15 residues. In nucleotides, the CDR3 is TGTGCCAGCAGTTTACCTTCGGGAATGAACACTGAAGCTTTCTTT. Amino acid sequence: CASSLPSGMNTEAFF.

This chain connects TRBV12-5 to TRBJ2-7, with D perhaps TRBD2 (6 bases). The CDR3 contains 12 residues. Deletions cut 6 bases from V and 6 bases from J, with 12 bases between. Germline assignment: CDR1 LGHNT and CDR2 FRNRAP. The CDR3 nucleotides are TGTGCTAGTGGGCCCGGGGGAGGCGAGCAGTACTTC. Translation: CASGPGGGEQYF.

V is TRBV6-5 and J is TRBJ2-7, with 9 bases lining up with TRBD1. The V and J ends lost 6 bases and 1 base, in that order; junction bases with no gene match: 7. Germline-derived CDR1 and CDR2 are MNHEY and SVGAGI. This CDR3 contains 15 residues. CDR3: CASRRDRERSYEQYF. The CDR3 DNA reads as TGTGCCAGCAGACGGGACAGGGAAAGGTCCTACGAGCAGTACTTC.

This clone was counted a single time. The chain links TRBV4-1 to TRBJ1-2, with a weak D call TRBD1 (6 bases). Per germline, CDR1 MGHRA and CDR2 YSYEKL. The V gene lost 2 bases and the J gene lost 1 base, with 11 bases spanning the gap. CDR3 length: 15 residues. The CDR3 DNA sequence: TGCGCCAGCAGCCAAATTCAGGGGAGTAACTATGGCTACACCTTC. It translates to CASSQIQGSNYGYTF.

This chain links TRBV6-5 with TRBJ1-2; TRBD1 aligns across 10 bases. V was clipped by 6 bases and J by 8 bases; unmatched bases: 12. The V gene's germline CDR1 is MNHEY and CDR2 SVGAGI. The CDR3 has 15 residues. The CDR3 here is CASSGSGQGRSGYTF. The CDR3 DNA follows: TGTGCCAGCAGCGGGTCGGGACAGGGGAGAAGCGGCTACACCTTC.

V gene TRBV4-1 combines with J gene TRBJ2-5, with TRBD2 identical over 14 bases. This CDR3 has 21 amino acids. V lost 3 bases, J lost 5 bases, and 20 bases stayed unmatched. Germline CDR1 is MGHRA and CDR2 is YSYEKL. The CDR3 bases are TGCGCCAGCAGCCAGGGACCGGGACTAGCGGGGGAGTTGGTATTCGTTGAGACCCAGTACTTC. Amino acids: CASSQGPGLAGELVFVETQYF.

The V call is TRBV28, the J call TRBJ1-2; no firm D call. From germline, CDR1 is MDHEN and CDR2 SYDVKM. V shed 3 bases and J shed 6 bases, with 14 bases lying between them. The CDR3 covers 14 residues. DNA of the CDR3: TGTGCCAGCAGTTTTAACTCTAGGAAAGATGGCTACACCTTC. Residues: CASSFNSRKDGYTF.

The rearrangement joins TRBV30 to TRBJ1-1; possible D gene TRBD1, 6 bases. CDR1 and CDR2 (germline): GTSNPN, SVGIG (reference sequence). The CDR3 consists of 13 residues. Between the trimmed V and J ends, which lost 1 base and 8 bases, there was a span of 14 bases. CDR3 nucleotides: TGTGCCTGGAGTGGGACAGCCCAACAGGAAGCTTTCTTT. As protein: CAWSGTAQQEAFF.

Regarding this clone: The same CDR3 can be traced to other DNA sequences in this sample. The chain joins TRBV5-1 to TRBJ2-7; the D gene is possibly TRBD1 (6 bases). V lost 1 base to trimming and J lost 0 bases, with 11 bases between them. This CDR3 has 15 residues. CDR1 SGHRS and CDR2 YFSETQ come from the germline V gene. CDR3 nucleotides: TGCGCCAGCAGCTTGTCGCAGGGGCGCTCCTACGAGCAGTACTTC. As protein: CASSLSQGRSYEQYF.

The chain combines TRBV28 with TRBJ1-4; D uncertain. Germline loops: CDR1 MDHEN, CDR2 SYDVKM. This CDR3 region has 15 residues. V lost 7 bases, J lost 0 bases, and 12 bases lay in between. CDR3 loop: CASNRPGTTNEKLFF. The CDR3 DNA reads as TGTGCCAGCAATCGTCCGGGGACAACTAATGAAAAACTGTTTTTT.

The rearrangement uses TRBV15 and TRBJ2-5, with 10 bases fitting TRBD1. The CDR3 sequence is 16 residues long. V shed 3 bases and J 5 bases; nucleotides not matched to a gene: 9. Germline V lookup: CDR1 LNHNV, CDR2 YYDKDF (reference sequence). The CDR3 region is CATSSNPGQGMETQYF. The CDR3 nucleotides read TGTGCCACCAGCAGTAATCCGGGACAGGGGATGGAGACCCAGTACTTC.

This rearrangement joins TRBV11-2 to TRBJ2-1; tentative D call: TRBD2 (6 bases). The CDR3 spans 15 residues. The V gene's germline CDR1 is SGHAT and CDR2 FQNNGV. V was cut by 1 base and J by 4 bases, with 11 bases left in between. The CDR3 nucleotides are TGTGCCAGCAGCTTAGGGCAGGGACTTTACAATGAGCAGTTCTTC. Its translation: CASSLGQGLYNEQFF.

This clone appeared a few times. The chain combines TRBV15 with TRBJ1-1; 7 bases map to TRBD1. After removal of 0 bases from V and 5 bases from J, the junction contained 3 bases not matched to a gene. Germline V gives CDR1 LNHNV, CDR2 YYDKDF (reference sequence). The CDR3 loop spans 14 amino acids. CDR3 residues: CATSREQGWTEAFF. CDR3 nucleotide sequence: TGTGCCACCAGCAGAGAACAGGGGTGGACTGAAGCTTTCTTT.

The CDR3 loop reads CASSLRQNTEAFF. CDR3 in DNA: TGTGCCAGTAGTCTCCGACAGAACACTGAAGCTTTCTTT. The rearrangement uses TRBV19 and TRBJ1-1, with D unclear. The CDR3 loop spans 13 amino acids. V was clipped by 5 bases and J by 1 base, with 8 bases between them. Germline V lookup: CDR1 LNHDA, CDR2 SQIVND (reference sequence).

The chain uses TRBV18 and TRBJ1-4; D unclear. The germline gives CDR1 KGHSH, CDR2 LQKENI. Between the trimmed V and J ends, which lost 5 bases and 3 bases, there was a span of 13 bases. There are 15 residues in the CDR3. In DNA form, the CDR3 reads TGTGCCAGCTCATCGGGTCACGGCCCTAATGAAAAACTGTTTTTT. This gives the protein CASSSGHGPNEKLFF. Complete variable domain (other parts from reference TRBV18 and TRBJ1-4): NAGVMQNPRHLVRRRGQEARLRCSPMKGHSHVYWYRQLPEEGLKFMVYLQKENIIDESGMPKERFSAEFPKEGPSILRIQQVVRGDSAAYFCASSSGHGPNEKLFFGSGTQLSVL.

The chain is built from TRBV5-1 and TRBJ1-6; TRBD1 matches at 7 bases. Germline-derived CDR1 and CDR2 are SGHRS and YFSETQ. The CDR3 is 16 residues long. The trim removed 1 base at V and 7 bases at J, leaving 8 bases unmatched. CDR3 in amino acids: CASSLRGTETNSPLHF. Written as DNA, the CDR3 is TGCGCCAGCAGCTTGAGAGGGACAGAGACCAATTCACCCCTCCACTTT. The variable domain in full, with the rest retrieved from reference TRBV5-1 and TRBJ1-6, is KAGVTQTPRYLIKTRGQQVTLSCSPISGHRSVSWYQQTPGQGLQFLFEYFSETQRNKGNFPGRFSGRQFSNSRSEMNVSTLELGDSALYLCASSLRGTETNSPLHFGNGTRLTVT.

The gene calls are TRBV3-1 (or the pseudogene TRBV3-2) and TRBJ2-5, with 11 bases lining up with TRBD1. J was trimmed by 4 bases and V by 7 bases; bases with no gene match: 5. Looked up from germline, CDR1 is LGHDT and CDR2 is YNNKEL (reference sequence). The CDR3 covers 14 residues. The CDR3 DNA is TGTGCCAGCAACCTGGGACAGGGGGGAGAGACCCAGTACTTC. Amino acid sequence: CASNLGQGGETQYF.

The gene calls are TRBV5-1 and TRBJ1-2, with D uncertain. Germline CDR1 and CDR2: SGHRS and YFSETQ. This CDR3 spans 14 amino acids. V dropped 5 bases and J dropped 2 bases, with 13 bases sitting between them. CDR3 DNA sequence: TGCGCCAGCAGAATTAACAACAGAAACTATGGCTACACCTTC. Its protein product is CASRINNRNYGYTF.

The chain joins TRBV30 to TRBJ2-6, with 7 positions matching TRBD1. Germline V gene data show CDR1 as GTSNPN and CDR2 as SVGIG (reference sequence). Germline trimming cut 7 bases from V and 0 bases from J; bases unmatched to any gene: 6. The CDR3 contains 15 residues. CDR3 sequence (DNA): TGTGCCTCCACAGGGGCCGACTCTGGGGCCAACGTCCTGACTTTC. Protein: CASTGADSGANVLTF.

In nucleotides, the CDR3 is TGTGCCAGCAGTATCACAGGGGGGTGGGACGAGCAGTACTTC. Translated: CASSITGGWDEQYF. The J gene is TRBJ2-7, the V gene TRBV28; 8 bases are a match to TRBD1. The CDR3 consists of 14 residues. The germline CDR1 and CDR2 sequences are MDHEN and SYDVKM. Trimming took 5 bases from V and 5 from J; bases not matched to a gene: 8.

The CDR3 coding sequence is TGTGCCAGCAGCGGGGACAGGGTGGGAGGCACTGAAGCTTTCTTT. Protein sequence: CASSGDRVGGTEAFF. J is TRBJ1-1 and V is TRBV7-9; TRBD1 matches at 9 bases. The CDR3 contains 15 residues. After removal of 5 bases from V and 4 bases from J, the junction contained 8 bases not matched to a gene. Germline values: CDR1 SEHNR, CDR2 FQNEAQ (reference sequence).

The J gene is TRBJ2-5, the V gene TRBV4-1; D is perhaps TRBD2 (5 bases). V lost 3 bases and J lost 5, with 7 bases in between. The CDR3 consists of 12 residues. Germline assignment: CDR1 MGHRA and CDR2 YSYEKL. Here the CDR3 reads CASSQRGETQYF. The CDR3 DNA reads TGCGCCAGCAGCCAGAGAGGGGAGACCCAGTACTTC.

The V and J genes are TRBV6-5 and TRBJ2-7, with TRBD2 as a possible D gene (6 bases). The CDR3 extends over 14 amino acids. V shed 0 bases and J shed 3 bases, with 9 bases lying between them. CDR1 is MNHEY and CDR2 is SVGAGI in the germline V gene. The CDR3 nucleotides are TGTGCCAGCAGTTACTCGCGGGGTGGCTACGAGCAGTACTTC. It encodes CASSYSRGGYEQYF.

The chain employs TRBV5-5 and TRBJ2-5; 12 bases agree with TRBD1. The V gene end was trimmed by 4 bases and the J gene end by 5 bases; junction bases not matched to a gene: 9. The CDR3 is made up of 16 amino acids. The germline V gene has CDR1 SGHKS and CDR2 YYEKEE (reference sequence). CDR3 DNA sequence: TGTGCCAGCAGCCTGCTGGGACAGGGGGCCTGGGAGACCCAGTACTTC. Its translation: CASSLLGQGAWETQYF.

V usage is TRBV5-8 and J usage is TRBJ1-2, with D uncertain. The CDR3 length is 13 residues. Germline CDR1 is SGHTS and CDR2 is YDEGEE. The V and J ends lost 4 bases and 3 bases respectively, with 10 bases between them. DNA of the CDR3: TGTGCCAGCAGCCCACTAGCGGACTATGGCTACACCTTC. The encoded protein is CASSPLADYGYTF.